Detailed here is one TCR beta chain. As yet, its antigen is unknown. The study ran its PCR with 60 Vbeta and 13 Jbeta primers. This table comes from immunoSEQ multiplex PCR, and its TCRdb copy is limited to in-frame clones, with some not included. The sample holds tens of thousands of clones, around 85% seen once. V was clipped by 1 base and J by 0 bases, with 16 bases between them. CDR3 length: 18 residues. The V gene's germline CDR1 is SGHTA and CDR2 FQGNSA. These data are taken from a study of cytomegalovirus exposure and HLA in healthy donors. Study-wide results and caveats: In all likelihood, a cluster of highly shared sequence variants was a sequencing artifact.

The TCR sequence derives from a woman aged 25 to 39 in good health and CMV-seronegative. Sample: PBMCs. This rearrangement joins TRBV7-2 to TRBJ2-1; tentatively, D is TRBD2 (6 bases). DNA for the CDR3: TGTGCCAGCAGCTTAGGAAGTTCGGGGGTCCTCTCCTACAATGAGCAGTTCTTC. Its translation is CASSLGSSGVLSYNEQFF. Full variable domain (rest looked up from reference TRBV7-2 and TRBJ2-1): GAGVSQSPSNKVTEKGKDVELRCDPISGHTALYWYRQSLGQGLEFLIYFQGNSAPDKSGLPSDRFSAERTGGSVSTLTIQRTQQEDSAVYLCASSLGSSGVLSYNEQFFGPGTRLTVL.